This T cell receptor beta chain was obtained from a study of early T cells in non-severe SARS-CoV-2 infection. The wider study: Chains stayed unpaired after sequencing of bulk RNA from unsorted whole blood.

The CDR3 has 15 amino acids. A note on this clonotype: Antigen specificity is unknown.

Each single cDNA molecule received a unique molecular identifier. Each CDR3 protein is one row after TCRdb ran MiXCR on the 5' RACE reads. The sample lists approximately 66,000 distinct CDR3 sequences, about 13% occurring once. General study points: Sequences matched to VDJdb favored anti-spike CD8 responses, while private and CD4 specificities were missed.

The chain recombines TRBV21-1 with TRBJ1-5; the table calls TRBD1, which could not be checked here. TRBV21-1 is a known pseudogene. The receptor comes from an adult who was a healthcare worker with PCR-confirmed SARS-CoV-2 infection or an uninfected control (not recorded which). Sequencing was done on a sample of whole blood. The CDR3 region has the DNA TGTGCCAGCAGCAAAGCTGGGGGCACCAATCAGCCCCAGCATTTT. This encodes CASSKAGGTNQPQHF.